Each of the 19 T cell receptor beta chains below was sequenced from the same sample in a study of blood T cell repertoires in COVID-19. Generated by immunoSEQ multiplex PCR, the TCRdb table keeps only in-frame clones and is missing some. The table records around 12,000 clones, roughly four fifths of them present only once. The sequenced sample was peripheral blood. The receptor set was obtained from a man older than 75 with acute or convalescent COVID-19.

The chain joins TRBV6-4 to TRBJ2-2; D possibly corresponds to TRBD2 (6 bases). In germline, CDR1 is MRHNA, CDR2 SNTAGT. The CDR3 consists of 16 residues. Trimming cost V 5 bases and J 2 bases, with 15 bases left between them. CDR3: CASSPTRTKNTGELFF. The CDR3 DNA reads TGTGCCAGCAGTCCAACCAGGACTAAAAACACCGGGGAGCTGTTTTTT.

The CDR3 DNA follows: TGTGCCAGCAGTGGAACAGAGGGAATTGGGCCCCAAGAGACCCAGTACTTC. It specifies CASSGTEGIGPQETQYF. The chain couples TRBV6-1 to TRBJ2-5, with D possibly matching TRBD2 (5 bases). CDR3 length equals 17 residues. Trimming took 4 bases from V and 1 from J, leaving 19 bases between them. Germline CDR1 MNHNS, CDR2 SASEGT.

The CDR3 sequence is CASSPLARQETQYF. The CDR3 bases are TGTGCCAGCTCACCCCTAGCGCGGCAAGAGACCCAGTACTTC. This sequence joins TRBV18 and TRBJ2-5; maybe TRBD2 (6 bases). The germline V and J ends were trimmed by 3 bases and 2 bases, with 10 bases remaining between them. Germline CDR1 is KGHSH and CDR2 is LQKENI. CDR3 length equals 14 residues.

The V gene is TRBV7-9, the J gene TRBJ1-1; no clear D gene. Germline CDR1 reads SEHNR; CDR2 reads FQNEAQ (reference sequence). The CDR3 runs 14 residues. Trimming pared 1 base from V and 2 bases from J, leaving 8 bases between. The CDR3 protein is CASSLVVSNTEAFF. Written as DNA, the CDR3 is TGTGCCAGCAGCTTAGTCGTGAGTAACACTGAAGCTTTCTTT.

Only one count was recorded for this clone. The chain recombines TRBV7-9 with TRBJ1-2; D gene ambiguous. The CDR3 is 13 residues long. The germline gives CDR1 SEHNR, CDR2 FQNEAQ (reference sequence). Trimming left V 3 bases short and J 4 bases short, with 9 bases between. In DNA form, the CDR3 reads TGTGCCAGCAGCTTTACCGGGATCTATGGCTACACCTTC. The encoded protein is CASSFTGIYGYTF.

The CDR3 bases are TGTGCCAGCAGCGTATTAGGAGGGAGGGGGGACACTGAAGCTTTCTTT. This encodes CASSVLGGRGDTEAFF. This chain links TRBV9 with TRBJ1-1, with D possibly matching TRBD1 (6 bases). V was cut by 1 base and J by 3 bases, with 16 bases left in between. The V gene's germline CDR1 is SGDLS and CDR2 YYNGEE. The CDR3 loop spans 16 amino acids.

This clone appeared a single time. This chain uses TRBV28 with TRBJ1-6; D is ambiguous. V lost 4 bases and J 4 bases, leaving 8 bases between the germline ends. The CDR3 has 14 residues. Germline values: CDR1 MDHEN, CDR2 SYDVKM. In DNA, the CDR3 is TGTGCCAGCAGTTCTGGGCCTTATAATTCACCCCTCCACTTT. It is translated as CASSSGPYNSPLHF.

The table lists this clone with a count of one. The chain is built from TRBV7-2 and TRBJ1-1; D is perhaps TRBD1 (6 bases). Trimming shortened V by 1 base and J by 5 bases, and 11 bases separated the two germline ends. The CDR3 is 14 amino acids. CDR1 SGHTA and CDR2 FQGNSA come from the germline V gene. Here the CDR3 reads CASSLGHRVTEAFF. The CDR3 DNA is TGTGCCAGCAGCTTAGGCCACAGGGTTACTGAAGCTTTCTTT. Full variable domain (rest looked up from reference TRBV7-2 and TRBJ1-1): GAGVSQSPSNKVTEKGKDVELRCDPISGHTALYWYRQSLGQGLEFLIYFQGNSAPDKSGLPSDRFSAERTGGSVSTLTIQRTQQEDSAVYLCASSLGHRVTEAFFGQGTRLTVV.

The CDR3 DNA is TGTGCCAGCAGCCCCCTTGGGGGGAGCACTGAAGCTTTCTTT. Translation gives CASSPLGGSTEAFF. The genes are TRBV5-5 and TRBJ1-1, with D tentatively TRBD1 (5 bases). The CDR3 extends over 14 amino acids. V gave up 4 bases and J gave up 4 bases, with 14 bases separating them. Germline lookup yields CDR1 SGHKS and CDR2 YYEKEE (reference sequence). Filled out from reference TRBV5-5 and TRBJ1-1, the complete variable domain reads DAGVTQSPTHLIKTRGQQVTLRCSPISGHKSVSWYQQVLGQGPQFIFQYYEKEERGRGNFPDRFSARQFPNYSSELNVNALLLGDSALYLCASSPLGGSTEAFFGQGTRLTVV.

The J gene is TRBJ2-2, the V gene TRBV10-2; 7 bases match TRBD2. CDR3 size: 14 residues. Germline CDR1 is WSHSY and CDR2 is SAAADI. After removal of 8 bases from V and 4 bases from J, the junction contained 7 bases not matched to a gene. The CDR3 nucleotides read TGCGCCAGCGGGCGGGGGACCACCACCGGGGAGCTGTTTTTT. It specifies CASGRGTTTGELFF.

The chain combines TRBV18 with TRBJ1-1; D is uncertain. V was clipped by 0 bases and J by 7 bases, with 12 bases between them. The length of the CDR3 is 14 residues. Germline CDR1 reads KGHSH; CDR2 reads LQKENI. The CDR3 region has the DNA TGTGCCAGCTCACCACCGGTTCGTCGGGATGAAGCTTTCTTT. It translates to CASSPPVRRDEAFF.

V gene TRBV7-8 combines with J gene TRBJ1-5, with no clear D. The CDR3 has 13 residues. Per the germline V gene, CDR1 is SGHVS and CDR2 is FQNEAQ. Trimming removed 5 bases at V and 7 bases at J, with 12 bases between. In nucleotides, the CDR3 is TGTGCCAGCAGCCTTCACTCGGGGCAGCCCCAGCATTTT. This encodes CASSLHSGQPQHF.

The chain has TRBV15 and TRBJ2-1; 8 nucleotides agree with TRBD2. The trim removed 1 base at V and 5 bases at J, leaving 10 bases unmatched. Looked up from germline, CDR1 is LNHNV and CDR2 is YYDKDF (reference sequence). The CDR3 loop spans 17 amino acids. CDR3 amino acids: CATSRGGAGGSDNEQFF. The DNA of the CDR3 is TGTGCCACCAGCAGAGGGGGGGCGGGGGGATCGGACAATGAGCAGTTCTTC.

The V and J genes are TRBV19 and TRBJ2-7; TRBD1 might be the D (6 bases). Trimming cost V 4 bases and J 3 bases, with 10 bases left between them. The CDR3 has 13 residues. Germline values: CDR1 LNHDA, CDR2 SQIVND (reference sequence). CDR3 sequence (DNA): TGTGCCAGTAGTACGCAGGGACACTACGAGCAGTACTTC. Its protein product is CASSTQGHYEQYF.

V and J are TRBV28 and TRBJ2-2; the match to TRBD1 covers 7 bases. V dropped 7 bases and J dropped 5; count of bases not matched to a gene: 7. CDR1 and CDR2 from the germline V gene are MDHEN and SYDVKM. The CDR3 is made up of 14 amino acids. CDR3 sequence (DNA): TGTGCCAGCATAGGGGACAGACGTACCGGGGAGCTGTTTTTT. Translated: CASIGDRRTGELFF.

The rearrangement joins TRBV5-8 to TRBJ2-1; no clear D. Germline CDR1 and CDR2: SGHTS and YDEGEE. The V end was cut by 5 bases, the J end by 1 base, with 13 bases between. The CDR3 spans 15 residues. CDR3 residues: CASRRAAGSYNEQFF. In nucleotides, the CDR3 is TGTGCCAGCAGGCGAGCCGCAGGATCCTACAATGAGCAGTTCTTC.

The chain has TRBV19 and TRBJ2-7; weak D call: TRBD2 (6 bases). The CDR3 length is 14 residues. Germline assignment: CDR1 LNHDA and CDR2 SQIVND (reference sequence). The V and J ends lost 2 bases and 2 bases respectively, with 10 bases between them. CDR3 sequence: CASSISGEPYEQYF. CDR3 DNA: TGTGCCAGTAGTATATCGGGGGAACCCTACGAGCAGTACTTC.

The V gene is TRBV5-1, the J gene TRBJ2-7; a weak D match, TRBD2 (6 bases). Between the trimmed V and J ends, which lost 4 bases and 3 bases, there was a span of 17 bases. CDR3 length equals 15 residues. Germline assignment: CDR1 SGHRS and CDR2 YFSETQ. The CDR3 region has the DNA TGCGCCAGCAGCCCCGGCGCTAGCGAGGACTACGAGCAGTACTTC. Its translation: CASSPGASEDYEQYF.

V gene TRBV3-1 (or the pseudogene TRBV3-2) combines with J gene TRBJ2-3; 12 bases align to TRBD2. Germline loops: CDR1 LGHDT, CDR2 YNNKEL (reference sequence). The CDR3 consists of 18 residues. The V and J ends lost 4 bases and 3 bases, in that order; junction bases with no gene match: 11. CDR3 region: CASSRIRASGGATDTQYF. Written as DNA, the CDR3 is TGTGCCAGCAGCCGTATCCGGGCTAGCGGGGGGGCAACAGATACGCAGTATTTT.